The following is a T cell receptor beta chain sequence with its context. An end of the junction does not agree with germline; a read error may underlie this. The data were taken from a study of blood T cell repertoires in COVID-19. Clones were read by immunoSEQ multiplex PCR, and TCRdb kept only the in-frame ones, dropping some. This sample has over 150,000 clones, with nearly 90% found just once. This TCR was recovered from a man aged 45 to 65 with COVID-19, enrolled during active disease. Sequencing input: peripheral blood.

The chain's CDR3 is CASNLRVGQGNPGELFF. In DNA, the CDR3 is TGTGCCAGTAATCTAAGGGTGGGACAGGGGAACCCCGGGGAGCTGTTTTTT. This sequence joins TRBV19 and TRBJ2-2; TRBD1 matches 10 bases. This CDR3 has 17 residues. The germline CDR1 and CDR2 sequences are LNHDA and SQIVND (reference sequence).